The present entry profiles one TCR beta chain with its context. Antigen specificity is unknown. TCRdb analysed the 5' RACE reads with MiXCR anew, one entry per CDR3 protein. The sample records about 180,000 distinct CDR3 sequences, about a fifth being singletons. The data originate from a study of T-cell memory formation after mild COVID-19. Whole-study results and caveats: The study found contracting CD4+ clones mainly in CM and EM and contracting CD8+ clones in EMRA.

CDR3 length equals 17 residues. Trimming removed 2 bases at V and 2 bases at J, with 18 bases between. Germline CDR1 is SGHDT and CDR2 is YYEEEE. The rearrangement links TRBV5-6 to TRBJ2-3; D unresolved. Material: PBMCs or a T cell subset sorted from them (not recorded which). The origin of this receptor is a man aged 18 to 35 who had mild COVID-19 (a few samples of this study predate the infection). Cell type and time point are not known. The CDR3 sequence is CASSLPRYRASTDTQYF. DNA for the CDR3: TGTGCCAGCAGCTTACCGCGCTATCGGGCGTCCACAGATACGCAGTATTTT.